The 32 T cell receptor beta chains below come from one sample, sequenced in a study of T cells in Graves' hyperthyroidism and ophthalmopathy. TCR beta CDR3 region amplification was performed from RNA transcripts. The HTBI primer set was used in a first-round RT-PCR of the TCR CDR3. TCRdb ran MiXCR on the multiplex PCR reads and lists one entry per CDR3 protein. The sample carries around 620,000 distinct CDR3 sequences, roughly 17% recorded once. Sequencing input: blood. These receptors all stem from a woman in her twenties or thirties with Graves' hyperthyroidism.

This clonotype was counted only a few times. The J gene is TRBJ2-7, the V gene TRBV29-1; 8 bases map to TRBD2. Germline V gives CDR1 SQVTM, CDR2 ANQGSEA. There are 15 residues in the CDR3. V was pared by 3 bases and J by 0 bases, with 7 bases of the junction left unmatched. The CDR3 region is CSVEFRAGASYEQYF. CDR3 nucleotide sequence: TGCAGCGTTGAGTTTCGAGCGGGGGCCTCCTACGAGCAGTACTTC.

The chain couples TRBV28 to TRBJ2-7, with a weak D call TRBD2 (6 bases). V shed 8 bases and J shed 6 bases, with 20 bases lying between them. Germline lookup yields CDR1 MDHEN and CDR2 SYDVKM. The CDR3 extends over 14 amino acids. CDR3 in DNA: TGTGCCAGCCGGGCGGACTACCCCCTTTTCGAGCAGTACTTC. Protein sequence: CASRADYPLFEQYF.

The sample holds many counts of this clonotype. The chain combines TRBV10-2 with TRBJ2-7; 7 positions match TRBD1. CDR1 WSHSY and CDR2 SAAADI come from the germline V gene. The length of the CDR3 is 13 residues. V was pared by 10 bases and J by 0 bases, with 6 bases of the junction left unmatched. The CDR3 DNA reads TGCGCCACCTCACAGGGGTCCTCCTACGAGCAGTACTTC. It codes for CATSQGSSYEQYF.

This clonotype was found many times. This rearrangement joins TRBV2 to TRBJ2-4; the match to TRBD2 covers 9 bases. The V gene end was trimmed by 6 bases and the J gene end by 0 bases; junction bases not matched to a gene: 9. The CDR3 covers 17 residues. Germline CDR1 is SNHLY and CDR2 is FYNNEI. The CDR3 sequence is CASRYSGRSLAKNIQYF. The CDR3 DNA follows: TGTGCCAGCAGGTATAGCGGGAGAAGTCTAGCCAAAAACATTCAGTACTTC.

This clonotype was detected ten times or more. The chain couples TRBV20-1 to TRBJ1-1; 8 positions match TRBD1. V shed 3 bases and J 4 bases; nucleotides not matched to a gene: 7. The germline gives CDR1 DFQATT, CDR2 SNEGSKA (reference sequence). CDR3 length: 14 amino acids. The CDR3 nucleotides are TGCAGTGCTAGGGAGACAGGGGTTGGCACTGAAGCTTTCTTT. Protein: CSARETGVGTEAFF.

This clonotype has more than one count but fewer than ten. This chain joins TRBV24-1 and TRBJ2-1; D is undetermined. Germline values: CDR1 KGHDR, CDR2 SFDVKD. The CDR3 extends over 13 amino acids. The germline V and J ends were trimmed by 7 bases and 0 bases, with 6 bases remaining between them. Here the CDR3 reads CATRQSSYNEQFF. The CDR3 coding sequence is TGTGCCACCAGACAAAGCTCCTACAATGAGCAGTTCTTC.

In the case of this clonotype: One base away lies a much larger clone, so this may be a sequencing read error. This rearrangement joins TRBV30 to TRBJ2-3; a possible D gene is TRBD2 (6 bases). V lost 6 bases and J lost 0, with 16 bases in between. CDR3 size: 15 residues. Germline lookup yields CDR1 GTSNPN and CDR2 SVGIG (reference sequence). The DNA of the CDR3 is TGTGCCTGCCAGACGTTGCGGGGAAGCACAGATACGCAGTATTTT. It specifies CACQTLRGSTDTQYF.

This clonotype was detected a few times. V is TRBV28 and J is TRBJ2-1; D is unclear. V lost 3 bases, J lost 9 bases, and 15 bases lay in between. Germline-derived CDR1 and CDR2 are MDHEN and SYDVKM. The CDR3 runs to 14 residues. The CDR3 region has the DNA TGTGCCAGCAGTTTTCAGACCGACATCACTGAGCAGTTCTTC. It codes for CASSFQTDITEQFF.

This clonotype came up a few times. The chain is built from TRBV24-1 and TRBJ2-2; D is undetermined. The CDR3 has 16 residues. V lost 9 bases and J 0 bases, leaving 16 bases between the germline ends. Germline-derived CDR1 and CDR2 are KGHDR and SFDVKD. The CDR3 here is CATEVILGSNTGELFF. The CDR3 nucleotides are TGTGCCACCGAGGTCATTTTGGGATCGAACACCGGGGAGCTGTTTTTT.

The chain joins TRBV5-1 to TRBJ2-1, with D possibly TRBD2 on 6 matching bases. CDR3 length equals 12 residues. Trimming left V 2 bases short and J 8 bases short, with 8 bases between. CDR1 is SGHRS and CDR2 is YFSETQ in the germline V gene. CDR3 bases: TGCGCCAGCAGCTTACCGGGAGATGAGCAGTTCTTC. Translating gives CASSLPGDEQFF.

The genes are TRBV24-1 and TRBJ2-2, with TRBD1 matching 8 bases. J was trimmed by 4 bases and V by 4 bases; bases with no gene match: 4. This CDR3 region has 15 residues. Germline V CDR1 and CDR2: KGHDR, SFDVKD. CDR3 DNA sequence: TGTGCCACCAGTGACTCCGACAGGGGCACCGGGGAGCTGTTTTTT. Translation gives CATSDSDRGTGELFF.

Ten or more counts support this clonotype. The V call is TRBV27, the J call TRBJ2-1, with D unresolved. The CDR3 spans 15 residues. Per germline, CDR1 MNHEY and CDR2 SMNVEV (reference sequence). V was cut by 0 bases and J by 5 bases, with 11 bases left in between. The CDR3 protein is CASSLSRSFDNEQFF. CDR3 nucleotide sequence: TGTGCCAGCAGTTTATCGCGGAGTTTCGACAATGAGCAGTTCTTC.

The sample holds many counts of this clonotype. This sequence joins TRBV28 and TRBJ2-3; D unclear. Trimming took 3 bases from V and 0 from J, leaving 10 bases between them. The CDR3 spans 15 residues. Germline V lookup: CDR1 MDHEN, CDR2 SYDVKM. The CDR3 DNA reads TGTGCCAGCAGTTTTCACGACCCTAGCACAGATACGCAGTATTTT. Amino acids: CASSFHDPSTDTQYF.

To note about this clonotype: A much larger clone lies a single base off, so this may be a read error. The CDR3 nucleotides read TGTGCCAGCAGGAGAGGGGGACTGGAAGGGACTGAAGCTTTCTTT. Its protein is CASRRGGLEGTEAFF. This chain uses TRBV28 with TRBJ1-1; maybe TRBD1 (6 bases). V dropped 6 bases and J dropped 5 bases, with 19 bases sitting between them. Germline V lookup: CDR1 MDHEN, CDR2 SYDVKM. The CDR3 has 15 residues.

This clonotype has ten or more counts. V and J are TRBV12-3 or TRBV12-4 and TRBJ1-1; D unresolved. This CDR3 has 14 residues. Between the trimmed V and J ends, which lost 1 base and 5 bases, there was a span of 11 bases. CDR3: CASSLGSRATEAFF. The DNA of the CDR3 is TGTGCCAGCAGTTTAGGGTCCCGGGCTACTGAAGCTTTCTTT.

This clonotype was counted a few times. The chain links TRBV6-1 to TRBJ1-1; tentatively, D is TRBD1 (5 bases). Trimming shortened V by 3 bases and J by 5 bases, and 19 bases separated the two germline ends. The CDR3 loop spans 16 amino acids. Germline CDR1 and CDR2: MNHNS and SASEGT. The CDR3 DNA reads TGTGCCAGCAGTGACTTCAGGGTTCTTGATTCTACTGAAGCTTTCTTT. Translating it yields CASSDFRVLDSTEAFF.

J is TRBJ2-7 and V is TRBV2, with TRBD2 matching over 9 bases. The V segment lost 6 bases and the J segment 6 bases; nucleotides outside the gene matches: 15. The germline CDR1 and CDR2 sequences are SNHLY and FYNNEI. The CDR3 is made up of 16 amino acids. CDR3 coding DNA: TGTGCCAGCAGGAGGGGGGGGACTAGCCGAACAGGCGAGCAGTACTTC. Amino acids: CASRRGGTSRTGEQYF.

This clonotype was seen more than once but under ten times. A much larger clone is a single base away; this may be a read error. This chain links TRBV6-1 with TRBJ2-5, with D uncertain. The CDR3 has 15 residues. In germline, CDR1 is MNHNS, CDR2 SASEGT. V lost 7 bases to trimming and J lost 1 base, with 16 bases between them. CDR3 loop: CASMPGTRGQETQYF. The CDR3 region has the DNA TGTGCCAGCATGCCCGGTACGAGAGGCCAAGAGACCCAGTACTTC.

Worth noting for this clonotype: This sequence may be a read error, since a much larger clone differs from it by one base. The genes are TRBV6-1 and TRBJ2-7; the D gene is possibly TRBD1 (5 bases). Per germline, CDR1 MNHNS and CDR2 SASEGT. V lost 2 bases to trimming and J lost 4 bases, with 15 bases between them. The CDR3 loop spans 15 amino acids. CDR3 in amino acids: CASSERQGSLYEQYF. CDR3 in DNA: TGTGCCAGCAGTGAAAGGCAGGGTTCGTTATACGAGCAGTACTTC.

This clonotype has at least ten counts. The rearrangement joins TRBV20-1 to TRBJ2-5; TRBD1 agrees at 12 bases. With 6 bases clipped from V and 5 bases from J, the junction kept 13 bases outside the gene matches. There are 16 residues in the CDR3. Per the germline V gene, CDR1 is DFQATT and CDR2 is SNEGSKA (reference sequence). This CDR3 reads CSAASRDRGREETQYF. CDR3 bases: TGCAGTGCCGCCTCCCGGGACAGGGGGCGCGAGGAGACCCAGTACTTC.

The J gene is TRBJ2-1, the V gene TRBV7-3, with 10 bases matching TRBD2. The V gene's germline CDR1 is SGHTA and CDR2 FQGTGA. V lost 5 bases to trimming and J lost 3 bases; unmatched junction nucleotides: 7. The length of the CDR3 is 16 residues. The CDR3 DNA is TGTGCCAGCAGCCCCCAAGCGGGAGGGATCTACAATGAGCAGTTCTTC. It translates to CASSPQAGGIYNEQFF.

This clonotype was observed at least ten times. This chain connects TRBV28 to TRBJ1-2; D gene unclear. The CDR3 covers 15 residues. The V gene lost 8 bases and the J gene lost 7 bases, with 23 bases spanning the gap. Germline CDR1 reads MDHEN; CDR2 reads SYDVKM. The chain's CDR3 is CASRLTTSTKRGYTF. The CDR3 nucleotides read TGTGCCAGCCGACTTACCACCAGTACCAAACGTGGCTACACCTTC.

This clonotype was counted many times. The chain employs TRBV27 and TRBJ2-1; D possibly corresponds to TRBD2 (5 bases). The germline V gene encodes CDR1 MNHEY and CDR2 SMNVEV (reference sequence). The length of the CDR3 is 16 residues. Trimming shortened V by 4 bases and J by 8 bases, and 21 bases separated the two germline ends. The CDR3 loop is CASSSTGITWVDEQFF. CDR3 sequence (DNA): TGTGCCAGCAGTTCAACCGGGATAACATGGGTAGATGAGCAGTTCTTC.

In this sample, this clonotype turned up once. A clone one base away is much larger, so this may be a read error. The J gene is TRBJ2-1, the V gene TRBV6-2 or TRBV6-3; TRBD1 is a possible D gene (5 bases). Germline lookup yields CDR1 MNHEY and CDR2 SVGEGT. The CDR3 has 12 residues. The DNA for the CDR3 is TGTGCCAGCAAGGGGATTTCTAATGAGCGGTTCTTC. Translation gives CASKGISNERFF.

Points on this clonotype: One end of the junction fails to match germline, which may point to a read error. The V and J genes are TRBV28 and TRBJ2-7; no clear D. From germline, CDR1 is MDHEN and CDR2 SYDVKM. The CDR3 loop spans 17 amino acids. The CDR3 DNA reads TGTTCCAGCAGGAATACAAACGTAGCACCCGTCACCTACGAGCAGTACTTC. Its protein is CSSRNTNVAPVTYEQYF.

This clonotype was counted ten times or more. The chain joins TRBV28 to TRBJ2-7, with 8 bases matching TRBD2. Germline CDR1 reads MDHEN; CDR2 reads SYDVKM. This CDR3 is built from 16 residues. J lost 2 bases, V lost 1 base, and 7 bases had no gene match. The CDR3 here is CASSLSGSGEPYEQYF. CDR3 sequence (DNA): TGTGCCAGCAGTTTATCAGGTAGCGGGGAACCCTACGAGCAGTACTTC.

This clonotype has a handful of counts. The CDR3 sequence: CASSQGSLDNEQFF. The CDR3 bases are TGCGCCAGCAGCCAAGGGTCGCTCGACAATGAGCAGTTCTTC. The chain uses TRBV4-1 and TRBJ2-1, with D hard to call. The germline CDR1 and CDR2 sequences are MGHRA and YSYEKL. Trimming took 1 base from V and 5 from J, leaving 9 bases between them. CDR3 length: 14 residues.

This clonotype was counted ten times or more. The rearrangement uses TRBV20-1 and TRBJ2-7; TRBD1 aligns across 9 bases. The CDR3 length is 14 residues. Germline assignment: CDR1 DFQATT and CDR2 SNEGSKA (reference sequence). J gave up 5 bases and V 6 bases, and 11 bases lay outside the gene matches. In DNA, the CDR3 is TGCAGTGCAGTACAGGGGACAGGGTTCCACGAGCAGTACTTC. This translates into CSAVQGTGFHEQYF.

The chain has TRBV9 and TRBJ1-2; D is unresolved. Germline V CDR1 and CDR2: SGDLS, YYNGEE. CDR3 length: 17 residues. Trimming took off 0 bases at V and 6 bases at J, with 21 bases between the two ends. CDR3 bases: TGTGCCAGCAGCGTAGAGTACTCCAGAAACCCCGGCAATGGCTACACCTTC. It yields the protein CASSVEYSRNPGNGYTF.

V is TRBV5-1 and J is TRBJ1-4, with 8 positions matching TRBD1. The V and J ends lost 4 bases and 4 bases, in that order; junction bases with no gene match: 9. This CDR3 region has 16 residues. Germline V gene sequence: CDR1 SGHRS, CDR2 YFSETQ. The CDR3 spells CASSARTGIHNEKLFF. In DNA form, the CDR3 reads TGCGCCAGCAGCGCAAGGACAGGGATTCATAATGAAAAACTGTTTTTT. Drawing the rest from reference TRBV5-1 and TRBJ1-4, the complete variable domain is KAGVTQTPRYLIKTRGQQVTLSCSPISGHRSVSWYQQTPGQGLQFLFEYFSETQRNKGNFPGRFSGRQFSNSRSEMNVSTLELGDSALYLCASSARTGIHNEKLFFGSGTQLSVL.

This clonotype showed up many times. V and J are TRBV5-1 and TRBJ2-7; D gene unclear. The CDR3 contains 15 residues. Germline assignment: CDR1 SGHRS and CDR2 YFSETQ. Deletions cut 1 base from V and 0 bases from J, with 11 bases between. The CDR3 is CASSLTVLSSYEQYF. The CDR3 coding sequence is TGCGCCAGCAGCTTGACGGTCCTTAGCTCCTACGAGCAGTACTTC.

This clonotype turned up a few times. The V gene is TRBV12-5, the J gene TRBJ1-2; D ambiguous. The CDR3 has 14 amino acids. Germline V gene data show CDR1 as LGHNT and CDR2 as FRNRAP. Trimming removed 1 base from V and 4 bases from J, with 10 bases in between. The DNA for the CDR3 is TGTGCTAGTGGTTTGGGCCTGGGCCCCTATGGCTACACCTTC. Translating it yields CASGLGLGPYGYTF.